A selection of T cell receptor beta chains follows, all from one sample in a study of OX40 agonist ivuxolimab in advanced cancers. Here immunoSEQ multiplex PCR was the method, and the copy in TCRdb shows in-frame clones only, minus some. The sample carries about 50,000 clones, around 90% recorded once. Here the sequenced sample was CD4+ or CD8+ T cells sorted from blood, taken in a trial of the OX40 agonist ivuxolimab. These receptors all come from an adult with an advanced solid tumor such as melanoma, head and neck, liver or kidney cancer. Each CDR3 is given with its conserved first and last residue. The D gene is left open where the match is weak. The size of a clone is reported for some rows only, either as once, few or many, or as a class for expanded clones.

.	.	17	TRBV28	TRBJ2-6	CASSFRTESSGANVLTF	TGTGCCAGCAGTTTTCGGACCGAGAGCTCTGGGGCCAACGTCCTGACTTTC
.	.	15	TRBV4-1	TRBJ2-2	CASSQDWGVTGELFF	TGCGCCAGCAGCCAAGACTGGGGGGTCACCGGGGAGCTGTTTTTT
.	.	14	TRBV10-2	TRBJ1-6	CASSSGAAPSPLHF	TGCGCCAGCAGTTCAGGGGCCGCACCTTCACCCCTCCACTTT
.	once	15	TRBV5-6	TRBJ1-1	CASSRWFLANTEAFF	TGTGCCAGCAGTCGCTGGTTCTTAGCGAACACTGAAGCTTTCTTT
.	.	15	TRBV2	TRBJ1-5	CASSEGLSSNQPQHF	TGTGCCAGCAGTGAGGGACTTTCTAGCAATCAGCCCCAGCATTTT
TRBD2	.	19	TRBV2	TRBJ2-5	CASSGGLAGVGPLQETQYF	TGTGCCAGCAGTGGTGGACTAGCGGGGGTGGGCCCCCTCCAAGAGACCCAGTACTTC
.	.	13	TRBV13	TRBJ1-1	CASSFGPRPEAFF	TGTGCCAGCAGCTTTGGACCTCGTCCTGAAGCTTTCTTT
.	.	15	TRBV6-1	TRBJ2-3	CASEGRHYGTDTQYF	TGTGCCAGCGAGGGCCGACATTACGGGACAGATACGCAGTATTTT
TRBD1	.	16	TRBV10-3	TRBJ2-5	CAISRGRQGAGETQYF	TGTGCCATCAGTCGAGGCAGACAGGGGGCGGGAGAGACCCAGTACTTC
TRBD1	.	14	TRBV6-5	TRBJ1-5	CASSPGTGYQPQHF	TGTGCCAGCAGCCCCGGGACAGGGTATCAGCCCCAGCATTTT
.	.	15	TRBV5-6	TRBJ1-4	CASSPNFATNEKLFF	TGTGCCAGCAGCCCCAATTTTGCAACTAATGAAAAACTGTTTTTT
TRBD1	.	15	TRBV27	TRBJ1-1	CASSFTGAGNTEAFF	TGTGCCAGCAGTTTTACAGGGGCGGGGAACACTGAAGCTTTCTTT
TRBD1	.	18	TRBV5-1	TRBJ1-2	CASSFHGTGGRANYGYTF	TGCGCCAGCAGCTTCCATGGGACAGGGGGTCGCGCTAACTATGGCTACACCTTC
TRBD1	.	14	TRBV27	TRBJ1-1	CASSQGQGFTEAFF	TGTGCCAGCAGTCAAGGACAGGGTTTCACTGAAGCTTTCTTT
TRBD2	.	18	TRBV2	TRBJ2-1	CASSALAPGTSSYNEQFF	TGTGCCAGCAGTGCCCTGGCCCCCGGGACTAGCTCCTACAATGAGCAGTTCTTC
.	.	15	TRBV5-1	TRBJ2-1	CASSQGRTVYNEQFF	TGCGCCAGCAGCCAGGGACGAACGGTCTACAATGAGCAGTTCTTC
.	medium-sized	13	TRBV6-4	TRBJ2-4	CASSESTTNIQYF	TGTGCCAGCAGTGAGTCTACCACAAACATTCAGTACTTC
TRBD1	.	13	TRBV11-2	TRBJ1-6	CAIPGTGNSPLHF	TGTGCCATTCCCGGGACAGGGAATTCACCCCTCCACTTT
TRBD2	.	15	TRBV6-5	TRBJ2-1	CASSYEAGGYNEQFF	TGTGCCAGCAGTTACGAGGCGGGGGGGTACAATGAGCAGTTCTTC
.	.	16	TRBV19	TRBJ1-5	CASSISGGGGNQPQHF	TGTGCCAGTAGTATATCAGGAGGGGGGGGCAATCAGCCCCAGCATTTT
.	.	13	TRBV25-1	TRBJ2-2	CASSSGVDGELFF	TGTGCCAGCAGTTCTGGTGTGGACGGGGAGCTGTTTTTT
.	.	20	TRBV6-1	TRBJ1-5	CASSGAERSGGGGDGQPQHF	TGTGCCAGCAGTGGCGCCGAGAGAAGCGGTGGAGGGGGAGACGGTCAGCCCCAGCATTTT
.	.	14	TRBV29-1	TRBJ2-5	CSGTAGTIAGTQYF	TGCAGCGGCACGGCCGGGACAATCGCGGGGACCCAGTACTTC
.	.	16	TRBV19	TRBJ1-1	CASSIDGGPVNTEAFF	TGTGCCAGTAGTATAGATGGGGGACCGGTGAACACTGAAGCTTTCTTT
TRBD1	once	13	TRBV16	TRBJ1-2	CASSLGQIYGYTF	TGTGCCAGCAGCCTGGGACAGATATATGGCTACACCTTC
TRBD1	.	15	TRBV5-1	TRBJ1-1	CASSWTQGAVTEAFF	TGCGCCAGCAGCTGGACACAGGGGGCGGTCACTGAAGCTTTCTTT
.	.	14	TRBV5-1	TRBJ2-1	CASSFSAAINEQFF	TGCGCCAGCAGCTTTTCCGCAGCCATCAATGAGCAGTTCTTC
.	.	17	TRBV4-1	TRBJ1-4	CASSQVWATATNEKLFF	TGCGCCAGCAGCCAAGTTTGGGCCACCGCAACTAATGAAAAACTGTTTTTT
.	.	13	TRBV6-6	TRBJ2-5	CASSAGERETQYF	TGTGCCAGCAGTGCAGGGGAGAGAGAGACCCAGTACTTC
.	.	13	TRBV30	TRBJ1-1	CAWSYGGDTEAFF	TGTGCCTGGAGTTATGGGGGGGACACTGAAGCTTTCTTT
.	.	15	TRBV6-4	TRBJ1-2	CASSDLPGALGGYTF	TGTGCCAGCAGTGACTTGCCGGGGGCGCTTGGAGGCTACACCTTC
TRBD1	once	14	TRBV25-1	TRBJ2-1	CASSLTGGPNEQFF	TGTGCCAGCTCCTTAACAGGGGGTCCTAATGAGCAGTTCTTC
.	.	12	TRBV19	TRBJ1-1	CASSQYNTEAFF	TGTGCCAGTAGCCAGTACAACACTGAAGCTTTCTTT
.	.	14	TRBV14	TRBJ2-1	CASSQWGRSNEQFF	TGTGCCAGCAGCCAATGGGGACGAAGCAATGAGCAGTTCTTC
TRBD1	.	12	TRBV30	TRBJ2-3	CAWSQGADTQYF	TGTGCCTGGAGTCAGGGGGCAGATACGCAGTATTTT
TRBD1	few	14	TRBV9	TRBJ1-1	CASSGLGQARGAFF	TGTGCCAGCAGCGGCCTAGGACAGGCCCGAGGAGCTTTCTTT
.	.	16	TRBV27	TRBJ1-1	CASSSGRGGMNTEAFF	TGTGCCAGCAGTTCAGGCAGGGGCGGTATGAACACTGAAGCTTTCTTT
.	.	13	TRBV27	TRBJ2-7	CASSPRTSYEQYF	TGTGCCAGCAGTCCGCGAACTTCCTACGAGCAGTACTTC
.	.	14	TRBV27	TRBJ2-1	CASSEEGEINEQFF	TGTGCCAGCAGTGAAGAGGGGGAGATCAATGAGCAGTTCTTC
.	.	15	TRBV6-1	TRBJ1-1	CASSELPGVGTEAFF	TGTGCCAGCAGTGAACTTCCGGGTGTCGGCACTGAAGCTTTCTTT
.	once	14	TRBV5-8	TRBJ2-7	CASSLKDKFQEQYF	TGTGCCAGCAGCTTGAAGGACAAGTTTCAGGAGCAGTACTTC
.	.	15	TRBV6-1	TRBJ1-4	CASSEVAGANEKLFF	TGTGCCAGCAGTGAAGTGGCAGGGGCTAATGAAAAACTGTTTTTT
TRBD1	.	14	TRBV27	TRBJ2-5	CASGQGRFGETQYF	TGTGCCAGCGGACAGGGGAGATTCGGAGAGACCCAGTACTTC
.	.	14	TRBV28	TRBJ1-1	CASSPSQGNTEAFF	TGTGCCAGCAGCCCTTCTCAGGGGAACACTGAAGCTTTCTTT
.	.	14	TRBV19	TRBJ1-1	CASSLGGRRTEAFF	TGTGCCAGTAGCCTTGGGGGTAGGAGGACTGAAGCTTTCTTT
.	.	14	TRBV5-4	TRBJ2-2	CASSSRENTGELFF	TGTGCCAGCAGCTCCAGGGAGAACACCGGGGAGCTGTTTTTT
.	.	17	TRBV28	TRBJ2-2	CASSSSGSAMNTGELFF	TGTGCCAGCAGTTCGTCGGGTAGCGCAATGAACACCGGGGAGCTGTTTTTT
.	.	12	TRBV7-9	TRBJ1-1	CASSLPASEAFF	TGTGCCAGCAGCTTACCTGCATCCGAAGCTTTCTTT
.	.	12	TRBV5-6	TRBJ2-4	CASSFSENIQYF	TGTGCCAGCAGCTTCTCAGAAAACATTCAGTACTTC
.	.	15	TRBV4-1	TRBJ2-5	CASSQVRGAQETQYF	TGCGCCAGCAGCCAAGTTCGGGGGGCCCAAGAGACCCAGTACTTC